Listed here are 12 T cell receptor beta chains from one sample, sequenced in a study of CD8 T cells in ankylosing spondylitis. TCRdb independently ran MiXCR on the 5' RACE reads; one entry per CDR3 protein. This table holds roughly 180,000 distinct CDR3 sequences, about an eighth found once. Sequencing used blood, either unsorted or a sorted T cell fraction (not recorded which). These receptors were obtained from a female donor with ankylosing spondylitis or in good health (not recorded which).

The chain uses TRBV11-3 and TRBJ2-7, with TRBD2 matching over 10 bases. The CDR3 runs 14 residues. V lost 3 bases, J lost 6 bases, and 5 bases stayed unmatched. Germline V gives CDR1 SGHNT, CDR2 YENEEA. Written as DNA, the CDR3 is TGTGCCAGCAGCTTGGCTAGCGGGAGTTCCGAGCAGTACTTC. Amino acid sequence: CASSLASGSSEQYF.

This clonotype has a count of ten or more. V and J are TRBV28 and TRBJ1-1; D may be TRBD1 (5 bases). This CDR3 region has 16 residues. The ends were cut back, 4 bases at V and 0 bases at J, with 15 bases in the middle. The germline V gene has CDR1 MDHEN and CDR2 SYDVKM. In nucleotides, the CDR3 is TGTGCCAGCAGTTCTAACCTTGTGGGGGTGAACACTGAAGCTTTCTTT. Its protein product is CASSSNLVGVNTEAFF.

This clonotype was counted ten times or more. The chain carries TRBV29-1 and TRBJ2-7; 9 nucleotides line up with TRBD2. CDR3 size: 14 residues. V shed 6 bases, J shed 3 bases, and the junction held 9 bases outside the gene matches. Germline CDR1 SQVTM, CDR2 ANQGSEA. The DNA for the CDR3 is TGCAGCGTCCGTAGCGGGAGCTTTGGCTACGAGCAGTACTTC. It is translated as CSVRSGSFGYEQYF.

This clonotype occurred a few times. The V and J genes are TRBV5-1 and TRBJ2-7; 11 positions match TRBD2. With V trimmed by 0 bases and J by 5 bases, 16 bases remained unmatched. This CDR3 spans 19 amino acids. Germline V lookup: CDR1 SGHRS, CDR2 YFSETQ. The CDR3 coding sequence is TGCGCCAGCAGCTTGGCCTACCCCGGGACTAGCGGAATGTTGGACGAGCAGTACTTC. As protein: CASSLAYPGTSGMLDEQYF.

This clonotype is judged medium-sized. The genes are TRBV5-1 and TRBJ2-3; D call uncertain. This CDR3 has 13 amino acids. With 1 base removed from V and 6 bases from J, the gap between germline ends came to 9 bases. Per the germline V gene, CDR1 is SGHRS and CDR2 is YFSETQ. The CDR3 reads CASSLLGADTQYF. The CDR3 DNA reads TGCGCCAGCAGCTTGCTGGGCGCGGATACGCAGTATTTT.

Worth noting for this clonotype: A much larger clone differs from this one at a single base, so this may be a read error. The CDR3 here is CASSLRGGSNQSQHF. Here the CDR3 DNA reads TGTGCCAGCAGTTTACGGGGCGGCAGCAATCAGTCCCAGCATTTT. V usage is TRBV27 and J usage is TRBJ1-5; D perhaps matches TRBD1 (5 bases). From germline, CDR1 is MNHEY and CDR2 SMNVEV (reference sequence). This CDR3 has 15 residues.

This clonotype was found many times. V gene TRBV29-1 combines with J gene TRBJ1-2; D is perhaps TRBD1 (5 bases). Trimming removed 7 bases from V and 8 bases from J, with 14 bases in between. This CDR3 spans 11 amino acids. Germline CDR1 and CDR2: SQVTM and ANQGSEA. CDR3 sequence reads: CSDGTNRGYTF. CDR3 coding DNA: TGCAGCGATGGGACGAACCGCGGCTACACCTTC.

Only one count was recorded for this clonotype. Given a much more abundant clone one base away, this may be a read error. The V call is TRBV20-1, the J call TRBJ2-3; D is unclear. CDR1 DFQATT and CDR2 SNEGSKA come from the germline V gene (reference sequence). CDR3 size: 12 residues. The chain's CDR3 is CNAPTYTDTQYF. The DNA of the CDR3 is TGCAATGCTCCCACATACACAGATACGCAGTATTTT.

In its sample, this clonotype was seen many times. The chain uses TRBV5-1 and TRBJ2-1, with a tentative D call TRBD1 (5 bases). CDR1 and CDR2 (germline): SGHRS, YFSETQ. The length of the CDR3 is 19 residues. V was trimmed by 0 bases and J by 0 bases, leaving 19 bases between them. The CDR3 here is CASSLAQGMAFSSYNEQFF. DNA of the CDR3: TGCGCCAGCAGCTTGGCCCAGGGAATGGCGTTCAGCTCCTACAATGAGCAGTTCTTC. Full variable domain (rest looked up from reference TRBV5-1 and TRBJ2-1): KAGVTQTPRYLIKTRGQQVTLSCSPISGHRSVSWYQQTPGQGLQFLFEYFSETQRNKGNFPGRFSGRQFSNSRSEMNVSTLELGDSALYLCASSLAQGMAFSSYNEQFFGPGTRLTVL.

V and J are TRBV29-1 and TRBJ2-7; 7 bases align to TRBD2. With V trimmed by 4 bases and J by 4 bases, 4 bases remained unmatched. The length of the CDR3 is 12 residues. Germline V CDR1 and CDR2: SQVTM, ANQGSEA. The CDR3 coding sequence is TGCAGCGTTGTCCCGGGGGGATACGAGCAGTACTTC. It is translated as CSVVPGGYEQYF.

This clonotype was counted only a few times. V gene TRBV7-3 combines with J gene TRBJ2-2; 8 nucleotides align to TRBD2. Germline trimming cut 1 base from V and 1 base from J; bases unmatched to any gene: 20. The CDR3 loop spans 22 amino acids. CDR1 and CDR2 from the germline V gene are SGHTA and FQGTGA. The CDR3: CASSLISSRLAGQRKNTGELFF. Written as DNA, the CDR3 is TGTGCCAGCAGCTTAATTTCGTCCCGTCTAGCGGGCCAAAGAAAGAACACCGGGGAGCTGTTTTTT.

The table lists this clonotype with many counts. The CDR3 sequence: CATESRVAEAFF. DNA for the CDR3: TGTGCCACGGAGTCCAGGGTCGCTGAAGCTTTCTTT. V is TRBV7-9 and J is TRBJ1-1, with D possibly being TRBD1 (5 bases). V lost 10 bases and J 6 bases, leaving 15 bases between the germline ends. This CDR3 has 12 amino acids. The germline gives CDR1 SEHNR, CDR2 FQNEAQ (reference sequence).